These 6 T cell receptor beta chains were all obtained from the same sample, sequenced in a study of shared clonotypes between healthy human individuals. CD45RO negativity and positive selection for CCR7 defined naive CD8 cells, a population that excluded terminally differentiated effector memory CD45RA+ cells. Repertoires were generated with immunoSEQ multiplex PCR, while TCRdb's copy carries only in-frame clones and drops some. The sample contains about 2 million clones, about 95% of which appear only once. What was sequenced was naive CD8+ T cells sorted from blood. The receptor set was obtained from a young man in good health.

The genes are TRBV28 and TRBJ1-6; D unclear. V dropped 5 bases and J dropped 9 bases, with 14 bases sitting between them. From germline, CDR1 is MDHEN and CDR2 SYDVKM. The CDR3 consists of 14 residues. This CDR3 is CASSPIGEGSPLHF. The DNA of the CDR3 is TGTGCCAGCAGTCCTATCGGGGAGGGTTCACCCCTCCACTTT. The full variable domain, with the rest looked up from reference TRBV28 and TRBJ1-6, is DVKVTQSSRYLVKRTGEKVFLECVQDMDHENMFWYRQDPGLGLRLIYFSYDVKMKEKGDIPEGYSVSREKKERFSLILESASTNQTSMYLCASSPIGEGSPLHFGNGTRLTVT.

Only one count was recorded for this clone. The chain combines TRBV19 with TRBJ1-4, with no clear D. The ends were cut back, 7 bases at V and 8 bases at J, with 20 bases in the middle. CDR1 and CDR2 from the germline V gene are LNHDA and SQIVND (reference sequence). The CDR3 spans 15 residues. For the CDR3, the DNA is TGTGCCAGTACCGGGCGCAAGGGCGGGGTAGAAAAACTGTTTTTT. Its protein is CASTGRKGGVEKLFF.

In nucleotides, the CDR3 is TGTGCCAGTAGTTCCCGGGGGGCCTACGAGCAGTACTTC. Translating gives CASSSRGAYEQYF. The chain links TRBV19 to TRBJ2-7, with TRBD2 identical over 7 bases. This CDR3 region has 13 residues. The ends lost 5 bases at V and 2 bases at J; junction bases unmatched: 3. Germline lookup yields CDR1 LNHDA and CDR2 SQIVND (reference sequence).

About this clone: Other DNA sequences in the sample encode the same CDR3. V gene TRBV11-2 combines with J gene TRBJ2-7; no firm D call. Trimming cost V 3 bases and J 0 bases, with 6 bases left between them. Germline assignment: CDR1 SGHAT and CDR2 FQNNGV. The CDR3 covers 13 residues. The CDR3 sequence: CASSFSSSYEQYF. In DNA, the CDR3 is TGTGCCAGCAGCTTCTCCAGCTCCTACGAGCAGTACTTC.

V and J are TRBV27 and TRBJ2-7, with 7 bases identical to TRBD1. This CDR3 contains 13 residues. Germline CDR1 reads MNHEY; CDR2 reads SMNVEV (reference sequence). With 3 bases clipped from V and 5 bases from J, the junction kept 4 bases outside the gene matches. The CDR3 DNA is TGTGCCAGCAGTTTTTCGACAGGGCACGAGCAGTACTTC. It is translated as CASSFSTGHEQYF.

The rearrangement links TRBV14 to TRBJ2-2, with unresolved D. Germline V gives CDR1 SGHDN, CDR2 FVKESK. Trimming removed 4 bases at V and 1 base at J, with 13 bases between. The CDR3 is 16 residues long. This chain's CDR3 is CASSPIHGLNTGELFF. As DNA, the CDR3 is TGTGCCAGCAGCCCAATCCACGGGCTGAACACCGGGGAGCTGTTTTTT.